This T cell receptor (beta chain) came from a study of cytomegalovirus exposure and HLA in healthy donors. The CDR3 runs to 14 residues. Germline V gene lookup returns CDR1 MNHEY and CDR2 SMNVEV (reference sequence). V lost 8 bases, J lost 6 bases, and 19 bases lay in between. It was with 60 Vbeta and 13 Jbeta primers that the PCR ran. The repertoire was sequenced with immunoSEQ multiplex PCR; TCRdb's copy has only in-frame clones and lacks some. The sample lists roughly 180,000 clones, 77% seen once, with more than 3% in the top ten. This receptor was taken from a woman aged 55 to 70 in good health and CMV-seropositive. What was sequenced was PBMCs. V gene TRBV27 combines with J gene TRBJ1-1, with D possibly matching TRBD1 (5 bases). The DNA of the CDR3 is TGTGCCAGCCAGTCGACCGGGGGTTTGGCTGAAGCTTTCTTT. It translates to CASQSTGGLAEAFF.